The clone carrying this T cell receptor (beta chain) was seen repeatedly, ten times or more. The data are from a study of T-cell reconstitution after alpha-beta-depleted transplantation in children. Deletions cut 2 bases from V and 6 bases from J, with 7 bases between. There are 12 residues in the CDR3. Germline-derived CDR1 and CDR2 are WNHNN and SYGVQD (reference sequence). Unique molecular identifiers were incorporated into the prepared TCRbeta library. Each CDR3 protein gets one entry after TCRdb re-called the PCR reads with MiXCR. The top ten clones hold 4.5% to 7% of a sample with 440,000 or so distinct CDR3 sequences, approximately 11% of them seen once.

Source: PBMCs from the stem cell graft donor, taken from the stem cell graft. The receptor was isolated from a human donor who donated a stem cell graft to a child with acute myeloid leukemia. This chain uses TRBV10-1 with TRBJ1-1; D is uncertain. The DNA of the CDR3 is TGCGCCAGCAGTGAGGATGGCGCTGAAGCTTTCTTT. Its translation: CASSEDGAEAFF.